The clone carrying this T cell receptor beta chain has a single count. The antigen remains undetermined. This sample is drawn from a study of T cell responses to AZD1222 COVID-19 vaccine. Study outcomes and limitations: Nearly half of spike-specific TCRs reportedly target variant regions that are unmutated in the B.1.351 and B.1.1.7 variants.

The assay was immunoSEQ multiplex PCR, and TCRdb's table has in-frame clones only and misses some. The sample records about 100,000 clones, 80% to 90% being singletons. CDR3 length equals 12 residues. Germline CDR1 reads KGHSH; CDR2 reads LQKENI. The V and J ends lost 4 bases and 0 bases respectively, with 3 bases between them. The material was peripheral blood, obtained on day 0 of AZD1222 vaccination. The chain has TRBV18 and TRBJ1-1, with no clear D. This TCR was sampled from an adult in good health. The DNA for the CDR3 is TGTGCCAGCTCACTGATGAACACTGAAGCTTTCTTT. It specifies CASSLMNTEAFF.